These 2 T cell receptor beta chains originate from one sample sequenced in a study of blood T cell repertoires in COVID-19. Produced via immunoSEQ multiplex PCR; TCRdb's table is partial and in-frame only. The data contain 100,000 to 150,000 clones, 70% to 90% of them singletons. Source material: peripheral blood. All receptors come from a woman aged 55 to 70 with acute or convalescent COVID-19.

This clone appeared once. The chain combines TRBV5-1 with TRBJ1-2; maybe TRBD1 (5 bases). V was shortened by 1 base and J by 0 bases, with 10 bases between the two germline ends. Germline-derived CDR1 and CDR2 are SGHRS and YFSETQ. CDR3 length: 15 amino acids. CDR3: CASSLMQGPNYGYTF. CDR3 DNA sequence: TGCGCCAGCAGCTTGATGCAGGGCCCTAACTATGGCTACACCTTC. The entire variable domain, with the rest obtained from reference TRBV5-1 and TRBJ1-2, is as follows: KAGVTQTPRYLIKTRGQQVTLSCSPISGHRSVSWYQQTPGQGLQFLFEYFSETQRNKGNFPGRFSGRQFSNSRSEMNVSTLELGDSALYLCASSLMQGPNYGYTFGSGTRLTVV.

V is TRBV6-5 and J is TRBJ1-2; tentatively, D is TRBD1 (6 bases). The V and J ends lost 5 bases and 8 bases respectively, with 21 bases between them. Germline CDR1 reads MNHEY; CDR2 reads SVGAGI. CDR3 length: 15 residues. The CDR3 is CASSPSLTGIRGYTF. The CDR3 nucleotides are TGTGCCAGCAGTCCCTCTTTAACAGGGATCCGGGGCTACACCTTC.